What follows are 28 T cell receptor beta chains derived from one specimen sequenced in a study. Tregs were sorted as CD4+CD25+CD127-/low cells. Each CDR3 protein gets one entry after TCRdb re-called the 5' RACE reads with MiXCR. The data show about 9,200 distinct CDR3 sequences, 55% seen once. The sequencing input was Tregs sorted from a lymph node. These TCRs come from a female donor with breast cancer.

The chain recombines TRBV6-1 with TRBJ2-1; D may match TRBD1 or TRBD2 (5 bases each). This CDR3 has 15 residues. CDR1 MNHNS and CDR2 SASEGT come from the germline V gene. V lost 2 bases, J lost 9 bases, and 17 bases lay in between. The CDR3 region has the DNA TGTGCCAGCAGTGAAAGTGAGGGGTTTTGGGGTGAGCAGTTCTTC. This gives the protein CASSESEGFWGEQFF.

The chain carries TRBV20-1 and TRBJ2-1; 9 bases fit TRBD2. This CDR3 contains 15 residues. The germline CDR1 and CDR2 sequences are DFQATT and SNEGSKA (reference sequence). Trimming took 0 bases from V and 5 from J; bases not matched to a gene: 5. The CDR3 protein is CSAREGTSLDNEQFF. CDR3 bases: TGCAGTGCTAGAGAGGGGACTAGCTTAGACAATGAGCAGTTCTTC.

This clonotype was seen only a few times. J is TRBJ2-7 and V is TRBV7-9, with TRBD2 identical over 11 bases. V trimming: 5 bases; J trimming: 5 bases; junction bases outside the gene matches: 5. The germline gives CDR1 SEHNR, CDR2 FQNEAQ (reference sequence). This CDR3 comprises 14 residues. This CDR3 reads CASSLVAGGHEQYF. In nucleotides, the CDR3 is TGTGCCAGCAGCCTCGTAGCGGGAGGGCACGAGCAGTACTTC.

This chain links TRBV5-1 with TRBJ2-3, with 7 positions matching TRBD1. J was trimmed by 6 bases and V by 0 bases; bases with no gene match: 7. The CDR3 sequence is 15 residues long. Looked up from germline, CDR1 is SGHRS and CDR2 is YFSETQ. The CDR3 DNA sequence: TGCGCCAGCAGCTTGGAAACCCCAGGGGGTGATACGCAGTATTTT. Translation gives CASSLETPGGDTQYF.

The chain has TRBV20-1 and TRBJ2-7; tentatively, D is TRBD2 (6 bases). Germline V lookup: CDR1 DFQATT, CDR2 SNEGSKA (reference sequence). Trimming shortened V by 6 bases and J by 3 bases, and 18 bases separated the two germline ends. The CDR3 is made up of 14 amino acids. Written as DNA, the CDR3 is TGCAGTGCGGCCCGCCGGGACTCGTTCTACGAGCAGTACGTC. Translated: CSAARRDSFYEQYV.

This chain joins TRBV7-8 and TRBJ1-6; D is ambiguous. Germline V gene data show CDR1 as SGHVS and CDR2 as FQNEAQ. V lost 3 bases and J lost 15, with 9 bases in between. This CDR3 is built from 11 residues. CDR3 amino acids: CASSFSGLLHF. As DNA, the CDR3 is TGTGCCAGCAGCTTTTCTGGGCTCCTCCACTTT.

The chain links TRBV28 to TRBJ2-7, with TRBD2 identical over 7 bases. The CDR3 is 14 residues long. Losses at the gene ends were 8 bases for V and 2 bases for J; bases not matched to a gene: 9. Germline lookup yields CDR1 MDHEN and CDR2 SYDVKM. The CDR3 region has the DNA TGTGCCAGCTTGGGGCGGGAGCTCACCTACGAGCAGTACTTC. Translated: CASLGRELTYEQYF.

As regards this clonotype: One junction end disagrees with the germline gene, perhaps due to a read error. The chain employs TRBV29-1 and TRBJ1-1, with 7 bases lining up with TRBD1. This CDR3 contains 15 residues. Germline V lookup: CDR1 SQVTM, CDR2 ANQGSEA. CDR3 bases: TGCAGCGCGGATCCGGGACAGAGAATGAACACTGACGCTTTCTTT. Protein product: CSADPGQRMNTDAFF.

The CDR3 region has the DNA TGTGCCAGCAGCTTAATGGGAGGGTATGCCGAGCAGTACTTC. It codes for CASSLMGGYAEQYF. This chain uses TRBV7-3 with TRBJ2-7; 7 nucleotides agree with TRBD2. CDR1 SGHTA and CDR2 FQGTGA come from the germline V gene. The CDR3 runs to 14 residues. V was clipped by 1 base and J by 6 bases; unmatched bases: 6.

The chain combines TRBV7-9 with TRBJ2-5, with D unresolved. The CDR3 runs 12 residues. With 2 bases removed from V and 5 bases from J, the gap between germline ends came to 6 bases. CDR1 and CDR2 (germline): SEHNR, FQNEAQ (reference sequence). CDR3: CASSLTWETQYF. CDR3 in DNA: TGTGCCAGCAGCTTAACTTGGGAGACCCAGTACTTC. Full variable domain (remainder filled in from reference TRBV7-9 and TRBJ2-5): DTGVSQNPRHKITKRGQNVTFRCDPISEHNRLYWYRQTLGQGPEFLTYFQNEAQLEKSRLLSDRFSAERPKGSFSTLEIQRTEQGDSAMYLCASSLTWETQYFGPGTRLLVL.

This sequence joins TRBV9 and TRBJ1-3, with TRBD1 matching over 7 bases. The CDR3 has 16 residues. The germline CDR1 and CDR2 sequences are SGDLS and YYNGEE. The ends lost 3 bases at V and 3 bases at J; junction bases unmatched: 9. CDR3 amino acids: CASSAPVTGDGNTIYF. In DNA form, the CDR3 reads TGTGCCAGCAGCGCCCCAGTAACAGGGGATGGAAACACCATATATTTT.

Points on this clonotype: Its ends do not fully match the called genes, so a read error is possible. The genes are TRBV6-2 or TRBV6-3 and TRBJ1-1, with D perhaps matching TRBD1 (5 bases). Per the germline V gene, CDR1 is MNHEY and CDR2 is SVGEGT. The CDR3 runs to 15 residues. As DNA, the CDR3 is TGCGCCAGTAAAGGGGCGACATCGAAGGACACTGAAGCTTTCTTT. It encodes CASKGATSKDTEAFF.

The chain carries TRBV20-1 and TRBJ1-5, with no clear D. Deletions cut 5 bases from V and 7 bases from J, with 15 bases between. Germline CDR1 DFQATT, CDR2 SNEGSKA (reference sequence). This CDR3 has 13 amino acids. CDR3 coding DNA: TGCAGTGCTGTTTTGGGTATCTTCCAGCCCCAGCATTTT. Protein product: CSAVLGIFQPQHF.

This sequence joins TRBV20-1 and TRBJ1-2; D gene ambiguous. The germline V gene has CDR1 DFQATT and CDR2 SNEGSKA (reference sequence). Trimming took off 4 bases at V and 6 bases at J, with 18 bases between the two ends. This CDR3 contains 14 residues. This CDR3 reads CSAKSPYRKDGYTF. CDR3 sequence (DNA): TGCAGTGCTAAAAGCCCTTACAGAAAGGATGGCTACACCTTC.

For this clonotype: A junction end diverges from the germline sequence, so it may reflect a read error. The chain uses TRBV4-1 and TRBJ1-5; D is undetermined. Germline lookup yields CDR1 MGHRA and CDR2 YSYEKL. The CDR3 spans 13 residues. The CDR3 loop reads CASSQSGNQHQHF. The CDR3 nucleotides read TGCGCCAGCAGCCAAAGTGGGAATCAGCACCAGCATTTT.

V usage is TRBV6-2 or TRBV6-3 and J usage is TRBJ2-2, with TRBD2 as a possible D gene (5 bases). The germline V gene encodes CDR1 MNHEY and CDR2 SVGEGT. Trimming left V 7 bases short and J 6 bases short, with 18 bases between. This CDR3 has 15 residues. The CDR3 sequence is CASTILGSGAGELFF. The CDR3 DNA reads TGTGCCAGCACCATCTTAGGGAGTGGGGCCGGGGAGCTGTTTTTT.

This clonotype was counted a few times. The chain carries TRBV20-1 and TRBJ2-7, with a weak D call TRBD1 (5 bases). The germline gives CDR1 DFQATT, CDR2 SNEGSKA (reference sequence). CDR3 length: 15 residues. V lost 0 bases to trimming and J lost 2 bases, with 14 bases between them. The CDR3 sequence is CSARDWGERTYEQYF. DNA of the CDR3: TGCAGTGCTAGAGATTGGGGCGAGAGAACCTACGAGCAGTACTTC.

The chain employs TRBV6-2 or TRBV6-3 and TRBJ1-3; D gene unclear. Germline-derived CDR1 and CDR2 are MNHEY and SVGEGT. The CDR3 sequence is 13 residues long. Trimming removed 2 bases from V and 2 bases from J, with 4 bases in between. This CDR3 is CASSYDPGNTIYF. CDR3 DNA: TGTGCCAGCAGTTACGATCCTGGAAACACCATATATTTT.

The rearrangement joins TRBV10-3 to TRBJ2-1, with D hard to call. V was trimmed by 0 bases and J by 15 bases, leaving 15 bases between them. CDR3 size: 13 residues. Germline CDR1 is ENHRY and CDR2 is SYGVKD. In nucleotides, the CDR3 is TGTGCCATCAGTGAGTCAGGTAGAAGCGATCGGTTCTTC. Its protein product is CAISESGRSDRFF.

This clonotype is classed as medium-sized. The chain joins TRBV20-1 to TRBJ2-7; the D is unclear. V dropped 7 bases and J dropped 9 bases, with 16 bases sitting between them. Germline V lookup: CDR1 DFQATT, CDR2 SNEGSKA (reference sequence). This CDR3 has 11 residues. CDR3: CSVETGTGQYF. The CDR3 DNA reads TGCAGTGTAGAGACTGGTACGGGGCAGTACTTC.

V usage is TRBV7-2 and J usage is TRBJ1-2, with 8 nucleotides matching TRBD1. The V and J ends lost 1 base and 5 bases, in that order; junction bases with no gene match: 6. The CDR3 is 15 amino acids. CDR1 and CDR2 from the germline V gene are SGHTA and FQGNSA. The CDR3 loop reads CASSLVSGQDYGYTF. The CDR3 DNA reads as TGTGCCAGCAGCTTAGTCTCGGGACAGGATTATGGCTACACCTTC.

The rearrangement joins TRBV5-1 to TRBJ2-5, with D hard to call. Germline loops: CDR1 SGHRS, CDR2 YFSETQ. Trimming stripped 4 bases from V and 4 bases from J, with 11 bases between. The CDR3 covers 13 residues. The CDR3 protein is CASSAAPGETQYF. CDR3 sequence (DNA): TGCGCCAGCAGCGCGGCCCCTGGAGAGACCCAGTACTTC.

This chain uses TRBV30 with TRBJ1-5; no reliable D call. V lost 4 bases and J lost 0, with 7 bases in between. The CDR3 length is 13 residues. Germline CDR1 is GTSNPN and CDR2 is SVGIG (reference sequence). The CDR3 nucleotides are TGTGCCTGGACGGCAGATAGCAATCAGCCCCAGCATTTT. It encodes CAWTADSNQPQHF.

On this clonotype itself: At one boundary the junction diverges from the germline segment, which might be a read error. This rearrangement joins TRBV18 to TRBJ2-2; D remains ambiguous. The CDR3 is 13 amino acids. The V gene's germline CDR1 is KGHSH and CDR2 LQKENI. CDR3 sequence: CANSPPNTGELFF. CDR3 in DNA: TGTGCCAACTCACCACCGAACACCGGGGAGCTGTTTTTT.

The chain joins TRBV12-3 or TRBV12-4 to TRBJ2-7; 9 nucleotides match TRBD1. V was clipped by 2 bases and J by 0 bases; unmatched bases: 2. The CDR3 has 15 amino acids. Written as DNA, the CDR3 is TGTGCCAGCAGTTTATGGGACAGGGTCTCCTACGAGCAGTACTTC. Translated, it gives CASSLWDRVSYEQYF.

A few counts support this clonotype. The rearrangement links TRBV5-1 to TRBJ2-7; D is undetermined. The CDR3 runs to 11 residues. Trimming stripped 0 bases from V and 5 bases from J, with 3 bases between. The germline gives CDR1 SGHRS, CDR2 YFSETQ. The CDR3 loop reads CASSLAHEQYV. In nucleotides, the CDR3 is TGCGCCAGCAGCTTGGCCCACGAGCAGTACGTC.

This rearrangement joins TRBV6-1 to TRBJ2-7; the match to TRBD2 covers 10 bases. The CDR3 sequence is 15 residues long. Germline CDR1 and CDR2: MNHNS and SASEGT. The trim removed 4 bases at V and 4 bases at J, leaving 7 bases unmatched. Here the CDR3 reads CASSVQREGRYEQYF. The CDR3 DNA sequence: TGTGCCAGCAGTGTGCAGCGGGAGGGTAGGTACGAGCAGTACTTC.

The chain carries TRBV6-5 and TRBJ2-1; D is perhaps TRBD1 (6 bases). This CDR3 has 17 amino acids. The germline V gene encodes CDR1 MNHEY and CDR2 SVGAGI. With 2 bases removed from V and 2 bases from J, the gap between germline ends came to 16 bases. This chain's CDR3 is CASSYRQGKGPYNEQFF. DNA of the CDR3: TGTGCCAGCAGTTACCGGCAGGGGAAGGGTCCCTACAATGAGCAGTTCTTC.